This TCR beta chain was identified in a study of cytomegalovirus exposure and HLA in healthy donors. For this clone: The target antigen is unknown.

Findings and limits, study-wide: Earlier findings revealed that most TCR beta V segments proved productive either about 87% or about 30% of the time. It was about 180 TCR beta chains that were listed as cytomegalovirus-associated.

The primer mix had 60 Vbeta and 13 Jbeta primers. As handled by the study authors: Later analysis identified some 88 million unique TCR beta chains, about 12 million shared. Method: immunoSEQ multiplex PCR; TCRdb's copy keeps in-frame clones and lacks some. The DNA gave D and trimming, while V, J and clone size come from that table. The data hold 100,000 or so clones, with 75% to 85% observed a single time. This sequence was found in a man aged 18 to 35 in good health and CMV-seronegative. Sequenced input: PBMCs.

CDR3 residues: CASSYSAGGTYEQYF. In nucleotides, the CDR3 is TGTGCCAGCAGTTACTCGGCAGGGGGAACCTACGAGCAGTACTTC. This sequence joins TRBV6-5 and TRBJ2-7, with 7 nucleotides matching TRBD1. Germline CDR1 and CDR2: MNHEY and SVGAGI. This CDR3 has 15 residues. V was clipped by 0 bases and J by 2 bases; unmatched bases: 4.